The 24 T cell receptor beta chains reported below all come from one sample, sequenced in a study of OX40 agonist ivuxolimab in advanced cancers. Method: immunoSEQ multiplex PCR; TCRdb's copy keeps in-frame clones and lacks some. This table holds about 19,000 clones, roughly 79% found once. The sequencing used CD4+ or CD8+ T cells sorted from blood, collected in a trial of the OX40 agonist ivuxolimab. These TCRs come from an adult with an advanced solid tumor such as melanoma, head and neck, liver or kidney cancer.

The chain uses TRBV10-3 and TRBJ2-5; D gene unclear. CDR1 is ENHRY, CDR2 SYGVKD, per germline. The CDR3 loop spans 14 amino acids. The germline V and J ends were trimmed by 3 bases and 1 base, with 9 bases remaining between them. The CDR3 sequence: CAISEKEPQETQYF. CDR3 sequence (DNA): TGTGCCATCAGTGAAAAAGAACCCCAAGAGACCCAGTACTTC.

This chain links TRBV28 with TRBJ2-3; 10 bases line up with TRBD2. This CDR3 has 15 residues. Losses at the gene ends were 2 bases for V and 2 bases for J; bases not matched to a gene: 1. Germline V lookup: CDR1 MDHEN, CDR2 SYDVKM. The CDR3 DNA reads as TGTGCCAGCAGTTTAAGCGGGGGGGCCACAGATACGCAGTATTTT. Translated: CASSLSGGATDTQYF.

The chain couples TRBV6-1 to TRBJ2-7; 12 bases are shared with TRBD2. The V segment lost 6 bases and the J segment 4 bases; nucleotides outside the gene matches: 4. The CDR3 is 14 residues long. Germline V CDR1 and CDR2: MNHNS, SASEGT. Here the CDR3 reads CASRYGTSGYEQYF. The CDR3 coding sequence is TGTGCCAGCAGATACGGGACTAGCGGGTACGAGCAGTACTTC.

V and J are TRBV7-2 and TRBJ2-5; D is possibly TRBD2 (5 bases). The DNA end is more similar to TRBJ2-7, so the J call may be wrong. Germline CDR1 reads SGHTA; CDR2 reads FQGNSA. The CDR3 is 13 residues long. CDR3 DNA sequence: TGTGCCAGCAGCTTAGTTCGGGGTGACGAGCAGTACTTC. Translation gives CASSLVRGDEQYF.

The gene calls are TRBV19 and TRBJ2-7; D remains unclear. V lost 2 bases, J lost 5 bases, and 13 bases lay in between. The CDR3 is made up of 14 amino acids. CDR1 is LNHDA, CDR2 SQIVND, per germline (reference sequence). CDR3 bases: TGTGCCAGTAGTATACGGACCCTGGTAGACGAGCAGTACTTC. Its translation: CASSIRTLVDEQYF.

The chain couples TRBV28 to TRBJ2-2, with D unclear. The germline V gene encodes CDR1 MDHEN and CDR2 SYDVKM. The CDR3 is made up of 11 amino acids. With 4 bases removed from V and 13 bases from J, the gap between germline ends came to 10 bases. The CDR3 coding sequence is TGTGCCAGCAGTTCCTACGACGGGCTGTTTTTT. Protein sequence: CASSSYDGLFF.

The chain uses TRBV11-1 and TRBJ2-1; TRBD1 matches at 7 bases. V was pared by 5 bases and J by 10 bases, with 5 bases of the junction left unmatched. From germline, CDR1 is SGHAT and CDR2 FQDESV (reference sequence). CDR3 length: 12 amino acids. CDR3 region: CASSPRGIEQFF. CDR3 bases: TGTGCCAGCAGCCCCAGGGGGATCGAGCAGTTCTTC.

V and J are TRBV15 and TRBJ2-7; 7 bases line up with TRBD2. V trimming: 6 bases; J trimming: 4 bases; junction bases outside the gene matches: 3. Germline V gives CDR1 LNHNV, CDR2 YYDKDF (reference sequence). The CDR3 has 12 amino acids. The CDR3 DNA reads TGTGCCACCAGTCAGGGAGGGTACGAGCAGTACTTC. This gives the protein CATSQGGYEQYF.

This clone showed up just once. This sequence joins TRBV19 and TRBJ2-4; the D call may be TRBD1 or TRBD2 (5 bases each). The CDR3 contains 17 residues. Germline-derived CDR1 and CDR2 are LNHDA and SQIVND (reference sequence). The V and J ends lost 5 bases and 0 bases respectively, with 17 bases between them. CDR3 coding DNA: TGTGCCAGTAGTTCACGCTCAGGGACCCTAGCCAAAAACATTCAGTACTTC. This sequence encodes CASSSRSGTLAKNIQYF.

This clone was picked up a small number of times. Other DNA sequences of this sample code for an identical CDR3. This chain's CDR3 is CASRRLAGGTDTQYF. Here the CDR3 DNA reads TGTGCCAGCAGACGACTAGCGGGGGGCACAGATACGCAGTATTTT. The genes are TRBV28 and TRBJ2-3; 12 bases agree with TRBD2. CDR3 size: 15 residues. V shed 6 bases and J 1 base; nucleotides not matched to a gene: 2. CDR1 MDHEN and CDR2 SYDVKM come from the germline V gene.

This chain joins TRBV7-9 and TRBJ2-1; 10 bases fit TRBD1. The germline gives CDR1 SEHNR, CDR2 FQNEAQ (reference sequence). V was clipped by 6 bases and J by 4 bases; unmatched bases: 6. CDR3 size: 15 residues. CDR3 amino acids: CASRLGGQGYNEQFF. The CDR3 DNA sequence: TGTGCCAGCAGGCTTGGGGGACAGGGGTACAATGAGCAGTTCTTC.

This clone showed up just once. The genes are TRBV28 and TRBJ2-3; D unresolved. The germline V gene has CDR1 MDHEN and CDR2 SYDVKM. Trimming cost V 2 bases and J 3 bases, with 9 bases left between them. This CDR3 has 14 amino acids. The CDR3 region has the DNA TGTGCCAGCAGTTTAGCGGAGTCGACAGATACGCAGTATTTT. Translating gives CASSLAESTDTQYF.

The genes are TRBV5-4 and TRBJ2-1; D unresolved. Germline V lookup: CDR1 SGHNT, CDR2 YYREEE (reference sequence). Between the trimmed V and J ends, which lost 0 bases and 7 bases, there was a span of 5 bases. CDR3 length: 12 residues. CDR3 sequence reads: CASSLGSNEQFF. The CDR3 nucleotides are TGTGCCAGCAGCTTGGGGTCGAATGAGCAGTTCTTC.

V and J are TRBV13 and TRBJ2-1, with 11 nucleotides matching TRBD2. CDR3 length equals 15 residues. Germline values: CDR1 PRHDT, CDR2 FYEKMQ (reference sequence). The V segment lost 5 bases and the J segment 5 bases; nucleotides outside the gene matches: 5. CDR3 in DNA: TGTGCCAGCAGCATTACTAGCGGGAGTCACAATGAGCAGTTCTTC. This gives the protein CASSITSGSHNEQFF.

The chain combines TRBV30 with TRBJ2-1; 7 bases align to TRBD2. J was trimmed by 1 base and V by 4 bases; bases with no gene match: 7. CDR3 length: 15 residues. Germline CDR1 reads GTSNPN; CDR2 reads SVGIG (reference sequence). The CDR3 loop is CAWNPSGGSYNEQFF. The CDR3 DNA is TGTGCCTGGAACCCCTCGGGGGGATCCTACAATGAGCAGTTCTTC. Filled out from reference TRBV30 and TRBJ2-1, the complete variable domain reads SQTIHQWPATLVQPVGSPLSLECTVEGTSNPNLYWYRQAAGRGLQLLFYSVGIGQISSEVPQNLSASRPQDRQFILSSKKLLLSDSGFYLCAWNPSGGSYNEQFFGPGTRLTVL.

This sequence joins TRBV10-3 and TRBJ2-2, with unresolved D. This CDR3 has 13 residues. From germline, CDR1 is ENHRY and CDR2 SYGVKD. Between the trimmed V and J ends, which lost 6 bases and 5 bases, there was a span of 10 bases. For the CDR3, the DNA is TGTGCCATCAGCCACCCAGGAACCGGGGAGCTGTTTTTT. Protein sequence: CAISHPGTGELFF.

This clone ranks as medium-sized. An end of the junction differs from the germline gene, which may be a read error. Other DNA sequences in this sample translate to the same CDR3. This chain links TRBV5-4 with TRBJ1-6; no clear D. Germline V lookup: CDR1 SGHNT, CDR2 YYREEE (reference sequence). The CDR3 has 17 residues. This CDR3 is CASSPEASSSYNSPLHF. CDR3 DNA sequence: TGCGCCAGCAGCCCTGAGGCTTCCAGCTCCTATAATTCACCCCTCCACTTT.

The chain is built from TRBV6-5 and TRBJ2-5, with TRBD2 identical over 12 bases. V lost 5 bases to trimming and J lost 5 bases; unmatched junction nucleotides: 6. This CDR3 is 15 amino acids long. Germline-derived CDR1 and CDR2 are MNHEY and SVGAGI. CDR3 nucleotide sequence: TGTGCCAGCAGTATAACTAGCGGGAGGCAGGAGACCCAGTACTTC. This gives the protein CASSITSGRQETQYF.

This clone has only a few counts. V is TRBV10-3 and J is TRBJ2-2; 12 bases are a match to TRBD2. This CDR3 has 13 residues. With 10 bases clipped from V and 6 bases from J, the junction kept 3 bases outside the gene matches. Germline CDR1 reads ENHRY; CDR2 reads SYGVKD. CDR3 loop: CATLAGGAGELFF. CDR3 nucleotides: TGTGCCACGCTAGCGGGGGGGGCCGGGGAGCTGTTTTTT.

This rearrangement joins TRBV7-8 to TRBJ1-2; D perhaps matches TRBD1 (5 bases). V dropped 6 bases and J dropped 3 bases, with 17 bases sitting between them. The CDR3 is made up of 15 amino acids. The germline gives CDR1 SGHVS, CDR2 FQNEAQ. CDR3 amino acids: CASSPMTGVDYGYTF. The CDR3 DNA reads as TGTGCCAGCAGTCCCATGACGGGGGTGGACTATGGCTACACCTTC.

The chain combines TRBV5-6 with TRBJ2-3, with TRBD2 as a possible D gene (5 bases). The V end was cut by 4 bases, the J end by 2 bases, with 14 bases between. Germline V gives CDR1 SGHDT, CDR2 YYEEEE. The CDR3 spans 15 residues. DNA for the CDR3: TGTGCCAGCAGCCCCATGAGCGGACCCACAGATACGCAGTATTTT. Translating it yields CASSPMSGPTDTQYF.

The chain joins TRBV28 to TRBJ2-5; D might be TRBD2 (5 bases). The V end was cut by 4 bases, the J end by 3 bases, with 9 bases between. CDR1 and CDR2 (germline): MDHEN, SYDVKM. The CDR3 covers 13 residues. The CDR3 nucleotides are TGTGCCAGCAGTTCCCCGAGGGAAGAGACCCAGTACTTC. Encoded protein: CASSSPREETQYF.

V usage is TRBV2 and J usage is TRBJ1-2, with D possibly TRBD1 on 5 matching bases. Germline loops: CDR1 SNHLY, CDR2 FYNNEI. The CDR3 contains 12 residues. The V end was cut by 5 bases, the J end by 8 bases, with 12 bases between. CDR3 region: CASSPGTGGYTF. CDR3 coding DNA: TGTGCCAGCAGTCCCGGGACTGGGGGCTACACCTTC.

The chain carries TRBV4-2 and TRBJ2-7; D is unresolved. The CDR3 sequence is 17 residues long. Germline V gives CDR1 LGHNA, CDR2 YNFKEQ. The V gene lost 0 bases and the J gene lost 2 bases, with 17 bases spanning the gap. The CDR3 DNA sequence: TGTGCCAGCAGCCAAGAACGGTACACCGCGAGCACCTACGAGCAGTACTTC. Protein: CASSQERYTASTYEQYF.